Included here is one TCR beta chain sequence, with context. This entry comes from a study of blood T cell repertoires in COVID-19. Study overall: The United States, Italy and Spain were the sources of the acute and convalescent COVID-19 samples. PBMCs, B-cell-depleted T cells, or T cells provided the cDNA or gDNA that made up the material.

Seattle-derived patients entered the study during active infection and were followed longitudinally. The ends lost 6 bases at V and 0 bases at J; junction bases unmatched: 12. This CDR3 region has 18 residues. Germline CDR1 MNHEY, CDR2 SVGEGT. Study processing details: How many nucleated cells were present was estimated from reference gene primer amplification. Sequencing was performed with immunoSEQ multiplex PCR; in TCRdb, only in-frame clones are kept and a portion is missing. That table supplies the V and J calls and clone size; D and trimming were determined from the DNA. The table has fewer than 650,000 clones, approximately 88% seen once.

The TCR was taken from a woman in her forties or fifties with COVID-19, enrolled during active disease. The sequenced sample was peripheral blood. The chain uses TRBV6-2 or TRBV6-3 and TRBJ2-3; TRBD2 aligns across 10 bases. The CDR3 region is CASRPTSGDALSTDTQYF. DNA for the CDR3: TGTGCCAGCAGACCTACTAGCGGGGACGCCTTGAGCACAGATACGCAGTATTTT.